This T cell receptor beta chain was captured in a study of T cells after yellow fever vaccination. General study results and limits: Among primary-vaccination clones, most reappeared after the booster, at about 95% for CD4 and about 90% for CD8. Although the secondary response was weaker, it peaked faster, at day 5 versus 15. There was a possibility that FACS-sorted repertoires contained abundant clonotypes contaminating from the bulk population.

CDR3 size: 14 residues. V dropped 5 bases and J dropped 1 base, with 11 bases sitting between them. Germline V gene sequence: CDR1 SGHTA, CDR2 FQGNSA. This clonotype occurred a few times. The antigen is undetermined. In making TCR cDNA, 5'RACE template switching added a universal primer site and UMIs to it. TCRdb processed the 5' RACE reads anew with MiXCR; each CDR3 protein has one entry. The repertoire includes a few hundred thousand distinct CDR3 sequences, 3.5% to 4.5% of them detected once, and approximately 19% sits in the top ten. The sample in question was PBMCs, obtained 15 days after the yellow fever booster vaccination. This receptor was obtained from a young man who received the YFV17D yellow fever vaccine. This chain links TRBV7-2 with TRBJ2-5; unclear D gene. The DNA for the CDR3 is TGTGCCAGCAGCCGACCGGGCCCCCAAGAGACCCAGTACTTC. This sequence encodes CASSRPGPQETQYF.